This section outlines one T cell receptor beta chain sequence together with its context. The target antigen is unknown. These data are taken from a study of yellow fever vaccine responses in identical twins. MiXCR was run by TCRdb on the RT-PCR reads, yielding one entry per CDR3 protein. The data show about 13,000 distinct CDR3 sequences, with about four fifths seen just once and 1.7% held by the top ten. The CDR3 is made up of 14 amino acids. CDR1 is MDHEN, CDR2 SYDVKM, per germline. Trimming removed 2 bases from V and 0 bases from J, with 5 bases in between. Findings and limits, study-wide: Among the twins, the vaccine T cell response reportedly seemed partly convergent and partly personalized.

This chain joins TRBV28 and TRBJ1-5; D is uncertain. Sequenced material: T cells from blood (PBMCs), unsorted or a sorted subset (not recorded which), taken before or after yellow fever vaccination (not recorded which). The sequence was collected from a woman aged 18 to 35 who received the yellow fever vaccine. The CDR3: CASSLGLSNQPQHF. DNA for the CDR3: TGTGCCAGCAGTTTAGGCCTTAGCAATCAGCCCCAGCATTTT.